A selection of T cell receptor beta chains follows, all from one sample in a study of early T cells in non-severe SARS-CoV-2 infection. From the 5' RACE reads, TCRdb called clonotypes with MiXCR, one entry per CDR3 protein. This table has about 110,000 distinct CDR3 sequences, over 10% appearing once. The sample was whole blood, taken at baseline. The source of these receptors is an adult who was a healthcare worker with PCR-confirmed SARS-CoV-2 infection or an uninfected control (not recorded which). Both conserved end residues are part of each CDR3. The D gene is left open where the match is weak. Some rows mark clone size as missing; the rest say once, few, many or name a class of expanded clone.

abundance,v_gene,j_gene,d_gene,CDR3aa,CDR3nt
many,TRBV7-6,TRBJ1-1,NA,CASSLSLMDTEAFF,TGTGCCAGCAGCTTATCCCTCATGGACACTGAAGCTTTCTTT
many,TRBV27,TRBJ1-6,NA,CASSPRSKQASSYNSPLHF,TGTGCCAGCAGTCCTCGGTCCAAACAGGCGAGCTCCTATAATTCACCCCTCCACTTT
NA,TRBV5-1,TRBJ2-3,NA,CASSLGLAASTDTQYF,TGCGCCAGCAGCTTGGGTTTAGCGGCTAGCACAGATACGCAGTATTTT
few,TRBV5-1,TRBJ2-2,NA,CASSLAGSGNGELFF,TGCGCCAGCAGCTTGGCTGGTAGCGGTAACGGGGAGCTGTTTTTT
NA,TRBV24-1,TRBJ1-1,TRBD1,CAAQGEWNTEAFF,TGTGCCGCCCAGGGGGAATGGAACACTGAAGCTTTCTTT
NA,TRBV6-5,TRBJ2-1,NA,CASSYSEGVVNEQFF,TGTGCCAGCAGTTACTCAGAAGGGGTCGTTAACGAGCAGTTCTTC
few,TRBV7-6,TRBJ2-5,NA,CASSALAQETQYF,TGTGCCAGCAGCGCCCTCGCCCAAGAGACCCAGTACTTC
once,TRBV12-3/TRBV12-4,TRBJ1-1,NA,CASSPSTANTEAFF,TGTGCCAGCAGTCCTTCGACAGCGAACACTGAAGCTTTCTTT
few,TRBV6-2/TRBV6-3,TRBJ2-3,NA,CASSYERRGGTQYF,TGTGCCAGCAGTTACGAGCGCCGGGGAGGTACGCAGTATTTT
NA,TRBV2,TRBJ2-1,NA,CASSEAGDYNEQFF,TGTGCCAGCAGTGAAGCGGGGGACTACAATGAGCAGTTCTTC
few,TRBV12-3/TRBV12-4,TRBJ2-1,TRBD2,CASSPAWGGSGNEQFF,TGTGCCAGCAGTCCCGCCTGGGGCGGGAGTGGCAATGAGCAGTTCTTC
NA,TRBV9,TRBJ2-1,NA,CASSVAPGYNEQFF,TGTGCCAGCAGCGTAGCTCCGGGTTACAATGAGCAGTTCTTC
few,TRBV6-6,TRBJ1-1,TRBD1,CASRHQRTGLNTEAFF,TGTGCCAGCAGGCACCAGCGGACAGGTCTGAACACTGAAGCTTTCTTT
few,TRBV5-1,TRBJ2-3,TRBD1,CASSLGTATDTQYF,TGCGCCAGCAGCTTAGGGACAGCCACAGATACGCAGTATTTT
many,TRBV28,TRBJ2-1,NA,CASSLPGSYNEQFF,TGTGCCAGCAGTTTACCGGGGAGTTACAATGAGCAGTTCTTC
many,TRBV7-3,TRBJ2-1,TRBD2,CASSLKGTSDPNNEQFF,TGTGCCAGCAGCTTAAAAGGGACTAGCGACCCTAACAATGAGCAGTTCTTC
many,TRBV7-9,TRBJ1-2,TRBD1,CASSRGTGNYGYTF,TGTGCCAGCAGCCGTGGGACAGGGAACTATGGCTACACCTTC
NA,TRBV12-3/TRBV12-4,TRBJ1-1,NA,CASTQNFYTEAFF,TGTGCCAGCACCCAGAATTTTTACACTGAAGCTTTCTTT
few,TRBV18,TRBJ2-3,NA,CASSPTGTDTDTQYF,TGTGCCAGCTCACCAACGGGCACCGACACAGATACGCAGTATTTT
NA,TRBV6-5,TRBJ2-2,TRBD1,CASSPTGLGTGELFF,TGTGCCAGCAGTCCGACAGGGTTGGGCACCGGGGAGCTGTTTTTT
NA,TRBV12-3/TRBV12-4,TRBJ1-2,TRBD1,CASSFPGQVVGYTF,TGTGCCAGCAGTTTTCCGGGACAGGTAGTTGGCTACACCTTC
few,TRBV9,TRBJ1-2,NA,CASSVVQDPNYGYTF,TGTGCCAGCAGCGTAGTGCAGGATCCTAACTATGGCTACACCTTC
NA,TRBV9,TRBJ2-1,TRBD2,CASSEQAGGPSLQFF,TGTGCCAGCAGCGAACAAGCGGGAGGGCCTTCCCTGCAGTTCTTC
few,TRBV18,TRBJ1-6,NA,CASSRQVDSPLHF,TGTGCCAGCTCACGGCAAGTGGATTCACCCCTCCACTTT
NA,TRBV30,TRBJ2-1,NA,CAWSLGSNRYNEQFF,TGTGCCTGGAGTTTAGGGTCGAACCGTTACAATGAGCAGTTCTTC
many,TRBV7-9,TRBJ2-5,NA,CASSWRNAGRETQYF,TGTGCCAGCAGCTGGAGGAATGCAGGGAGGGAGACCCAGTACTTC
NA,TRBV7-2,TRBJ2-1,NA,CASSSGKRGRDEQFF,TGTGCCAGCAGCTCCGGAAAACGCGGTAGGGATGAGCAGTTCTTC
many,TRBV7-8,TRBJ1-1,NA,CASSLDRATEAFF,TGTGCCAGCAGCTTAGACAGGGCCACTGAAGCTTTCTTT
few,TRBV6-5,TRBJ1-1,NA,CASSTFQENTEAFF,TGTGCCAGCAGTACCTTCCAGGAGAACACTGAAGCTTTCTTT
many,TRBV20-1,TRBJ2-7,TRBD2,CSARRGGKGPATEQYF,TGCAGTGCTAGGCGGGGGGGGAAAGGGCCCGCCACCGAGCAGTACTTC
few,TRBV5-6,TRBJ1-1,NA,CASSFGTGGLQAFF,TGTGCCAGCAGTTTCGGCACGGGAGGACTACAAGCTTTCTTT
many,TRBV4-1,TRBJ2-2,TRBD2,CASHKGTSRGGELFF,TGCGCCAGCCACAAAGGGACTAGCCGTGGCGGGGAGCTGTTTTTT
few,TRBV12-3/TRBV12-4,TRBJ2-5,TRBD2,CASSPLLAGGLQETQYF,TGTGCCAGCAGTCCTCTACTAGCGGGGGGATTACAAGAGACCCAGTACTTC
NA,TRBV7-2,TRBJ2-2,NA,CASSQKWGHFNTGELFF,TGTGCCAGCAGCCAAAAGTGGGGACACTTTAACACCGGGGAGCTGTTTTTT
NA,TRBV5-1,TRBJ2-5,NA,CASSYSGDSLQETQYF,TGCGCCAGCAGTTATAGCGGGGACAGTCTACAAGAGACCCAGTACTTC
few,TRBV28,TRBJ2-3,NA,CASSFGGPGRDTQYF,TGTGCCAGCAGTTTCGGGGGGCCAGGTCGAGATACGCAGTATTTT
once,TRBV5-4,TRBJ1-2,NA,CASSPGTVLIANYGYTF,TGTGCCAGCAGCCCTGGGACGGTCCTCATAGCTAACTATGGCTACACCTTC
NA,TRBV19,TRBJ2-6,NA,CASIRTGSGANVLTF,TGTGCCAGTATACGAACAGGGTCTGGGGCCAACGTCCTGACTTTC
many,TRBV2,TRBJ1-1,TRBD1,CASTDRGTEAFF,TGTGCCAGCACCGACAGGGGTACTGAAGCTTTCTTT
NA,TRBV7-2,TRBJ1-2,NA,CASSFDHYGYTF,TGTGCCAGCAGCTTTGACCACTATGGCTACACCTTC
many,TRBV4-1,TRBJ2-2,NA,CASSQRELNTGELFF,TGCGCCAGCAGCCAACGGGAACTAAACACCGGGGAGCTGTTTTTT
NA,TRBV6-2/TRBV6-3,TRBJ1-1,NA,CASSSFANTEAFF,TGTGCCAGCAGTTCGTTTGCGAACACTGAAGCTTTCTTT